Shown below are 20 T cell receptor beta chains from a single sample sequenced in a study of CD8+ T cells in alopecia areata. cDNA serving as the sequencing template came from extracted, reverse transcribed RNA. Produced via immunoSEQ multiplex PCR; TCRdb's table is partial and in-frame only. This table has about 190,000 clones, roughly 60% appearing once. Treatment here: oral pan-JAK inhibitor, 5-10 mg twice daily. This specimen consisted of CD4+ T cells sorted from blood, obtained at week 49, from a patient treated with tofacitinib. These receptors originate from a human donor with alopecia areata.

The chain uses TRBV10-3 and TRBJ2-5; no clear D gene. Germline CDR1 reads ENHRY; CDR2 reads SYGVKD. The CDR3 contains 12 residues. Trimming removed 7 bases at V and 5 bases at J, with 11 bases between. As DNA, the CDR3 is TGTGCCATCAACGATGGTCGGGAGACCCAGTACTTC. Its protein is CAINDGRETQYF.

V gene TRBV25-1 combines with J gene TRBJ2-2; D unresolved. Germline V gene data show CDR1 as MGHDK and CDR2 as SYGVNS. This CDR3 has 13 residues. V was cut by 2 bases and J by 6 bases, with 7 bases left in between. CDR3 DNA: TGTGCCAGCAGTGAAAGGGCCTCCGGGGAGCTGTTTTTT. Residues: CASSERASGELFF.

This chain links TRBV2 with TRBJ2-5, with D unclear. V was cut by 4 bases and J by 4 bases, with 7 bases left in between. This CDR3 is built from 12 residues. Germline V gene lookup returns CDR1 SNHLY and CDR2 FYNNEI. This chain's CDR3 is CASSVGGETQYF. CDR3 sequence (DNA): TGTGCCAGCAGTGTCGGTGGAGAGACCCAGTACTTC.

The rearrangement links TRBV2 to TRBJ1-2; 7 bases fit TRBD1. This CDR3 spans 14 amino acids. Germline V lookup: CDR1 SNHLY, CDR2 FYNNEI. V was pared by 3 bases and J by 6 bases, with 7 bases of the junction left unmatched. CDR3: CASSDIKTGHGYTF. DNA for the CDR3: TGTGCCAGCAGTGATATAAAGACAGGGCATGGCTACACCTTC.

The V call is TRBV30, the J call TRBJ1-2; D is unresolved. V shed 2 bases and J shed 5 bases, with 9 bases lying between them. This CDR3 contains 12 residues. Looked up from germline, CDR1 is GTSNPN and CDR2 is SVGIG (reference sequence). The CDR3 sequence: CAWSRARYGYTF. DNA for the CDR3: TGTGCCTGGAGTAGGGCTAGGTATGGCTACACCTTC.

The chain employs TRBV20-1 and TRBJ1-1; D remains unclear. Germline V lookup: CDR1 DFQATT, CDR2 SNEGSKA (reference sequence). This CDR3 has 11 amino acids. The V gene lost 3 bases and the J gene lost 11 bases, with 13 bases spanning the gap. CDR3 sequence: CSARAQEKAFF. Written as DNA, the CDR3 is TGCAGTGCTAGGGCACAAGAAAAGGCTTTCTTT.

V usage is TRBV7-2 and J usage is TRBJ1-2; TRBD1 might be the D (5 bases). V lost 5 bases to trimming and J lost 4 bases, with 17 bases between them. CDR1 is SGHTA, CDR2 FQGNSA, per germline. The CDR3 extends over 15 amino acids. CDR3 protein: CASSPQWQGGYGYTF. In DNA form, the CDR3 reads TGTGCCAGCAGCCCCCAGTGGCAGGGAGGCTATGGCTACACCTTC.

The chain has TRBV7-2 and TRBJ2-5, with 11 bases aligning to TRBD2. The CDR3 runs 14 residues. The V gene end was trimmed by 5 bases and the J gene end by 7 bases; junction bases not matched to a gene: 6. Germline CDR1 reads SGHTA; CDR2 reads FQGNSA. CDR3: CASSRLAGSWTQYF. The CDR3 DNA sequence: TGTGCCAGCAGCCGACTAGCGGGGAGTTGGACCCAGTACTTC.

The chain has TRBV7-2 and TRBJ2-7, with D perhaps TRBD2 (7 bases). Germline values: CDR1 SGHTA, CDR2 FQGNSA. This CDR3 contains 16 residues. Deletions cut 5 bases from V and 6 bases from J, with 23 bases between. The CDR3 spells CASSPRGTGGTIEQYF. The CDR3 DNA sequence: TGTGCCAGCAGCCCCAGGGGAACGGGGGGCACGATCGAGCAGTACTTC.

This chain links TRBV4-3 with TRBJ2-3; D not certain. The germline V gene encodes CDR1 LGHNA and CDR2 YSLEER. The V end was cut by 1 base, the J end by 3 bases, with 5 bases between. This CDR3 has 13 amino acids. CDR3 in amino acids: CASSQGLTDTQYF. The CDR3 nucleotides read TGCGCCAGCAGCCAAGGCCTTACAGATACGCAGTATTTT.

In its sample, this clone was seen many times. The V gene is TRBV5-1, the J gene TRBJ2-7; D might be TRBD1 (5 bases). Between the trimmed V and J ends, which lost 0 bases and 3 bases, there was a span of 10 bases. The CDR3 loop spans 14 amino acids. Germline V gene sequence: CDR1 SGHRS, CDR2 YFSETQ. CDR3 protein: CASSLAGKGYEQYF. In nucleotides, the CDR3 is TGCGCCAGCAGCTTGGCAGGGAAAGGCTACGAGCAGTACTTC. Looking up the rest from reference TRBV5-1 and TRBJ2-7 gives the full variable domain: KAGVTQTPRYLIKTRGQQVTLSCSPISGHRSVSWYQQTPGQGLQFLFEYFSETQRNKGNFPGRFSGRQFSNSRSEMNVSTLELGDSALYLCASSLAGKGYEQYFGPGTRLTVT.

With respect to this clone: The junction departs from germline at one end; a sequencing error may be responsible. The gene calls are TRBV29-1 and TRBJ2-3; no clear D gene. In germline, CDR1 is SQVTM, CDR2 ANQGSEA. The CDR3 has 11 residues. CDR3 bases: TGCAGCGCTGAACATACAGATACGCAGTATTTT. It translates to CSAEHTDTQYF.

The chain couples TRBV7-2 to TRBJ2-7, with D possibly matching TRBD2 (5 bases). This CDR3 has 12 residues. Germline V gene lookup returns CDR1 SGHTA and CDR2 FQGNSA. Trimming shortened V by 1 base and J by 12 bases, and 13 bases separated the two germline ends. The CDR3 region is CASSLGAAVTYF. The CDR3 coding sequence is TGTGCCAGCAGCTTAGGGGCAGCGGTTACGTACTTC.

The V gene is TRBV10-3, the J gene TRBJ2-1, with D perhaps matching TRBD2 (6 bases). Germline-derived CDR1 and CDR2 are ENHRY and SYGVKD. Trimming removed 7 bases from V and 5 bases from J, with 15 bases in between. The CDR3 sequence is 14 residues long. The CDR3 loop is CAINGGMSDNEQFF. DNA for the CDR3: TGTGCCATCAATGGGGGGATGAGCGACAATGAGCAGTTCTTC.

This chain connects TRBV14 to TRBJ2-3; 7 nucleotides match TRBD2. CDR1 SGHDN and CDR2 FVKESK come from the germline V gene. The CDR3 covers 15 residues. The trim removed 4 bases at V and 2 bases at J, leaving 6 bases unmatched. The CDR3: CASSLGTINTDTQYF. For the CDR3, the DNA is TGTGCCAGCAGCCTCGGGACTATAAACACAGATACGCAGTATTTT.

Regarding this clone: At the DNA level, this CDR3 is encoded by other sequences in the same sample as well. The rearrangement joins TRBV30 to TRBJ1-6; D is ambiguous. This CDR3 has 11 amino acids. The germline gives CDR1 GTSNPN, CDR2 SVGIG (reference sequence). Trimming pared 1 base from V and 7 bases from J, leaving 2 bases between. DNA for the CDR3: TGTGCCTGGAGTGGGAATTCACCCCTCCACTTT. Its translation: CAWSGNSPLHF.

This clone occurred once. The chain is built from TRBV27 and TRBJ2-7; perhaps D is TRBD1 or TRBD2 (6 bases each). The CDR3 contains 14 residues. CDR1 and CDR2 from the germline V gene are MNHEY and SMNVEV (reference sequence). V was shortened by 2 bases and J by 5 bases, with 13 bases between the two germline ends. The CDR3 spells CASSLRGGGDEQYF. CDR3 bases: TGTGCCAGCAGTTTACGTGGGGGCGGGGACGAGCAGTACTTC.

The genes are TRBV5-1 and TRBJ2-1; perhaps TRBD1 as D (5 bases). Germline-derived CDR1 and CDR2 are SGHRS and YFSETQ. This CDR3 region has 16 residues. V lost 2 bases to trimming and J lost 2 bases, with 14 bases between them. The CDR3 here is CASSFIQGTPYNEQFF. The DNA of the CDR3 is TGCGCCAGCAGCTTCATTCAGGGAACTCCCTACAATGAGCAGTTCTTC.

The CDR3 loop reads CSVEAREGDLVQYF. For the CDR3, the DNA is TGCAGCGTTGAAGCCAGGGAGGGAGATCTTGTGCAGTACTTC. The chain couples TRBV29-1 to TRBJ2-7, with 7 bases aligning to TRBD2. CDR3 length: 14 residues. The germline V gene has CDR1 SQVTM and CDR2 ANQGSEA. With V trimmed by 1 base and J by 9 bases, 12 bases remained unmatched.

The chain has TRBV11-3 and TRBJ2-1; D is possibly TRBD1 or TRBD2 (5 bases each). V lost 3 bases, J lost 9 bases, and 9 bases lay in between. The germline gives CDR1 SGHNT, CDR2 YENEEA. The CDR3 runs to 12 residues. CDR3 DNA: TGTGCCAGCAGCTTTGAGGGGACTGAGCAGTTCTTC. This codes for CASSFEGTEQFF.